The entry below describes one T cell receptor (beta chain). Assay: immunoSEQ multiplex PCR; the TCRdb copy retains only in-frame clones and omits some. This table has 35,000 to 45,000 clones, less than 95% appearing once. The data were obtained in a study of control samples from healthy donors and cancer patients. CDR3 length: 17 amino acids. Germline CDR1 MNHNY, CDR2 SVGAGI (reference sequence). V lost 5 bases and J lost 7; bases outside the gene matches: 19. This receptor was taken from a middle-aged woman with head and neck cancer. The chain links TRBV6-6 to TRBJ1-2; 7 bases match TRBD1. The sequenced sample was PBMCs. The CDR3 bases are TGTGCCAGCAGTCGACTAATGATCAAGGGGGCCCTTGGTGGCTACACCTTC. It encodes CASSRLMIKGALGGYTF.